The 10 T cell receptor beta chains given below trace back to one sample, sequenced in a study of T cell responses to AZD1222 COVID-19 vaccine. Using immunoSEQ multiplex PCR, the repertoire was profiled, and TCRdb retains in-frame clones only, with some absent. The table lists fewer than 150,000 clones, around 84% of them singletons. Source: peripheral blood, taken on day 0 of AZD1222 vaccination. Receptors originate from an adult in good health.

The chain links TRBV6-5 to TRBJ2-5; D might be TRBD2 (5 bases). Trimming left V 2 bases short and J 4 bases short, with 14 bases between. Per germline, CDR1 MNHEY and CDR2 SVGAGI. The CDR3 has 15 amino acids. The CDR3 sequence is CASSYLNREGETQYF. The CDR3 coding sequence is TGTGCCAGCAGTTACCTTAATCGGGAAGGAGAGACCCAGTACTTC.

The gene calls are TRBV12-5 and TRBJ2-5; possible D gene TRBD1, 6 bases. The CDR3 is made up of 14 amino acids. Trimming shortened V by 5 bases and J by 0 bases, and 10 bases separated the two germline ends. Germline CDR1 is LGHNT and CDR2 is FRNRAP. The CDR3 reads CASGLGQYQETQYF. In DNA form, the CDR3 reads TGTGCTAGTGGTCTAGGACAGTACCAAGAGACCCAGTACTTC.

CDR3 sequence (DNA): TGCGCCAGCAGCTCACAGGGGAGCTCCTACAATGAGCAGTTCTTC. Amino acid sequence: CASSSQGSSYNEQFF. The rearrangement uses TRBV5-1 and TRBJ2-1; TRBD1 matches 7 bases. Unmatched junction bases numbered 3, after V lost 3 bases and J lost 0 bases. The germline gives CDR1 SGHRS, CDR2 YFSETQ. CDR3 length: 15 residues.

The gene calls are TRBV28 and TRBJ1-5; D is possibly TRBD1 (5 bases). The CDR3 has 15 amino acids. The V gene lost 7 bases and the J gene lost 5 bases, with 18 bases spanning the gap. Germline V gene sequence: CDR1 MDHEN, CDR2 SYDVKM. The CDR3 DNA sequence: TGTGCCAGCACCCCCTCGGGGCAGGGCGATCAGCCCCAGCATTTT. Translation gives CASTPSGQGDQPQHF.

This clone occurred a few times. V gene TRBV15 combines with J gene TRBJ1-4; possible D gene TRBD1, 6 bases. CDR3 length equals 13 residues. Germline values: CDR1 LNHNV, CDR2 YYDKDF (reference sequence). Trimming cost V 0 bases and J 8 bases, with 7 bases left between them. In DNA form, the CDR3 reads TGTGCCACCAGCAGAGATCAGGGGGAAAAACTGTTTTTT. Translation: CATSRDQGEKLFF.

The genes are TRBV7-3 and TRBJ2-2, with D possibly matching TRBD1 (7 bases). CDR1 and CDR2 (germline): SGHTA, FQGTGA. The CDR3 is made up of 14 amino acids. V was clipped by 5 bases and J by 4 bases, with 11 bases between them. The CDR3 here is CASSPGGITGELFF. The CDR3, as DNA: TGTGCCAGCAGCCCAGGGGGGATCACCGGGGAGCTGTTTTTT.

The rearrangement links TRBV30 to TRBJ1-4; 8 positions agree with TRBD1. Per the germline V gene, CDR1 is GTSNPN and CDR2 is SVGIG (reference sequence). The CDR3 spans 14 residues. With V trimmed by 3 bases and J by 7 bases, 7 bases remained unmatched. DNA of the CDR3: TGTGCCTGGAGAAACGGACAGGGAAGTGAAAAACTGTTTTTT. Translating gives CAWRNGQGSEKLFF.

The CDR3 protein is CASSYDRATGNTIYF. The CDR3 DNA reads as TGTGCCAGCAGTTATGACAGGGCGACTGGAAACACCATATATTTT. This sequence joins TRBV5-6 and TRBJ1-3, with 7 bases aligning to TRBD1. The CDR3 is 15 amino acids. V shed 5 bases and J 2 bases; nucleotides not matched to a gene: 7. Per the germline V gene, CDR1 is SGHDT and CDR2 is YYEEEE. Based on the CDR3 plus reference TRBV5-6 and TRBJ1-3, the full variable domain is DAGVTQSPTHLIKTRGQQVTLRCSPKSGHDTVSWYQQALGQGPQFIFQYYEEEERQRGNFPDRFSGHQFPNYSSELNVNALLLGDSALYLCASSYDRATGNTIYFGEGSWLTVV.

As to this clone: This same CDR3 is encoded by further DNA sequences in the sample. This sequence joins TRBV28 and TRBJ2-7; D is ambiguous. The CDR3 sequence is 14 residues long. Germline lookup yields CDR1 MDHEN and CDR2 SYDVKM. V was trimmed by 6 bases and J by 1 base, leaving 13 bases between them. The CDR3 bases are TGTGCCAGCAGCCCAGGTGGCGGTTCCTACGAGCAGTACTTC. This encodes CASSPGGGSYEQYF.

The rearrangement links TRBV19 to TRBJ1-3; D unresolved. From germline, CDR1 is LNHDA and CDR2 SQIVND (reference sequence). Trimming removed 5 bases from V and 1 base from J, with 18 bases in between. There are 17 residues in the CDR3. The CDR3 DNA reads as TGTGCCAGTAGTGACCAGACAAGGCGCAGTTCTGGAAACACCATATATTTT. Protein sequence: CASSDQTRRSSGNTIYF.